A selection of T cell receptor beta chains follows, all from one sample in a study of post-analysis software for immune sequencing data. TCRdb re-derived calls from the PCR reads in MiXCR, one entry per CDR3 protein. This sample has 450,000 to 700,000 distinct CDR3 sequences, with about 40% found just once. The specimen was blood. The source is a girl aged 5-17 years with multiple sclerosis. Both conserved end residues are part of each CDR3. A D gene is named only where the DNA matches it firmly. Size tells how often a clone was seen (once, few, many) or the class of an expanded clone, and some rows leave it out.

abundance | j_gene | v_gene | d_gene | CDR3aa | CDR3nt
NA | TRBJ1-1 | TRBV5-1 | TRBD1 | CASSPIRDSTDTEAFF | TGCGCCAGCAGCCCGATCCGGGACAGCACCGACACTGAAGCTTTCTTT
NA | TRBJ1-1 | TRBV4-2 | TRBD1 | CASSQEGGRAVTEAFF | TGTGCCAGCAGCCAAGAAGGGGGCAGGGCGGTCACTGAAGCTTTCTTT
few | TRBJ1-5 | TRBV25-1 | NA | CARLKRGSNQPQHF | TGTGCCCGCCTTAAACGGGGTTCCAATCAGCCCCAGCATTTT
few | TRBJ2-6 | TRBV12-3/TRBV12-4 | NA | CASSHVPGRISGANVLTF | TGTGCCAGCAGTCACGTCCCGGGACGTATCTCTGGGGCCAACGTCCTGACTTTC
NA | TRBJ1-5 | TRBV4-1 | NA | CASSQMQGNQPQHF | TGCGCCAGCAGCCAGATGCAGGGAAATCAGCCCCAGCATTTT
few | TRBJ2-1 | TRBV10-1 | NA | CASSESEGFEVNEQFF | TGCGCCAGCAGTGAGTCGGAGGGTTTCGAGGTCAATGAGCAGTTCTTC
few | TRBJ2-1 | TRBV20-1 | NA | CSARLGGRIRYNEQFF | TGCAGTGCTAGATTGGGAGGTCGGATACGCTACAATGAGCAGTTCTTC
NA | TRBJ2-7 | TRBV5-5 | NA | CASSPEASYYEQYF | TGTGCCAGCAGCCCGGAGGCCAGCTACTACGAGCAGTACTTC
once | TRBJ1-1 | TRBV20-1 | TRBD1 | CSAPDRDTEAFF | TGCAGTGCCCCCGACAGGGACACTGAAGCTTTCTTT
NA | TRBJ1-2 | TRBV7-9 | NA | CASSPGSIRYGYTF | TGTGCCAGCAGCCCCGGCAGCATTAGATATGGCTACACCTTC
NA | TRBJ1-1 | TRBV5-1 | NA | CASSLEDVSFTEAFF | TGCGCCAGCAGCTTGGAAGATGTCTCCTTCACTGAAGCTTTCTTT
NA | TRBJ1-6 | TRBV14 | NA | CTSSPRLDSPLHF | TGTACCAGCAGCCCTCGACTAGATTCACCCCTCCACTTT
NA | TRBJ2-1 | TRBV9 | TRBD2 | CASSKSSGGAAEQFF | TGTGCCAGCAGCAAGTCTAGCGGGGGGGCCGCTGAGCAGTTCTTC
few | TRBJ1-2 | TRBV4-1 | NA | CASSQAAGYTF | TGCGCCAGCAGCCAAGCTGCTGGCTACACCTTC
NA | TRBJ1-4 | TRBV7-9 | TRBD1 | CASSWTGRREKLFF | TGTGCCAGCAGCTGGACAGGGAGAAGGGAAAAACTGTTTTTT
once | TRBJ1-2 | TRBV24-1 | NA | CATREPPPGPNNYGYTF | TGTGCCACCAGGGAGCCCCCCCCAGGGCCCAATAACTATGGCTACACCTTC
few | TRBJ2-5 | TRBV11-2 | NA | CASSLGGEEQYF | TGTGCCAGCAGCTTGGGCGGGGAGGAGCAGTACTTC
NA | TRBJ2-7 | TRBV10-3 | TRBD2 | CAISEFSGGTLEQYF | TGTGCCATCAGTGAGTTTAGCGGGGGAACCTTGGAGCAGTACTTC
NA | TRBJ1-5 | TRBV6-1 | NA | CASTWWGEGGYSNQPQHF | TGTGCCAGCACCTGGTGGGGTGAGGGTGGCTATAGCAATCAGCCCCAGCATTTT
NA | TRBJ2-7 | TRBV7-9 | TRBD2 | CASSIPPGLKVGYEQYF | TGTGCCAGCAGCATCCCCCCGGGACTAAAAGTGGGGTACGAGCAGTACTTC
few | TRBJ2-4 | TRBV4-1 | NA | CASSQEDRKNIQYF | TGCGCCAGCAGCCAAGAGGACAGAAAAAACATTCAGTACTTC
NA | TRBJ2-7 | TRBV5-1 | TRBD1 | CASSLGRTGTLYEQYF | TGCGCCAGCAGCTTGGGAAGGACAGGGACCCTCTACGAGCAGTACTTC
NA | TRBJ2-1 | TRBV13 | TRBD2 | CASIPPSGKSYNEQFF | TGTGCCAGCATCCCTCCGAGCGGGAAGTCCTACAATGAGCAGTTCTTC
NA | TRBJ2-3 | TRBV12-3/TRBV12-4 | NA | CASSLFLRDTQYF | TGTGCCAGCAGTTTATTCTTGAGGGATACGCAGTATTTT
NA | TRBJ2-5 | TRBV5-1 | TRBD2 | CASSRGTSGDEQYF | TGCGCCAGCAGCCGGGGGACTAGCGGTGATGAGCAGTACTTC
few | TRBJ2-5 | TRBV2 | TRBD2 | CASSKGGSGLAFETQYF | TGTGCCAGCAGCAAGGGCGGATCGGGACTAGCTTTTGAGACCCAGTACTTC
NA | TRBJ2-1 | TRBV20-1 | TRBD2 | CSAASGSGHNEQFF | TGCAGTGCCGCTAGCGGGAGCGGCCACAATGAGCAGTTCTTC
NA | TRBJ2-3 | TRBV10-3 | NA | CAISGPPGGTRATDTQYF | TGTGCCATCAGTGGTCCCCCAGGCGGGACAAGGGCCACAGATACGCAGTATTTT
NA | TRBJ2-7 | TRBV4-1 | TRBD1 | CASTSGTAPYEQYF | TGCGCCAGCACCTCCGGGACAGCCCCCTACGAGCAGTACTTC
few | TRBJ1-2 | TRBV12-3/TRBV12-4 | NA | CASSFNARTGYGYTF | TGTGCCAGCAGTTTTAATGCGCGGACGGGCTATGGCTACACCTTC
NA | TRBJ1-2 | TRBV7-2 | NA | CASSLGGPNYGYTF | TGTGCCAGCAGCTTGGGGGGGCCTAACTATGGCTACACCTTC